The 27 T cell receptor beta chains given below trace back to one sample, sequenced in a study of T cells after posttransplantation cyclophosphamide. Treatment was busulfan-fludarabine conditioning, a marrow graft, and cyclophosphamide on days +3 and +4. The method was immunoSEQ multiplex PCR; TCRdb's version includes in-frame clones alone and lacks a portion of them. This sample has roughly 5,900 clones; approximately 2% occur once, and the top ten carry 28%. Sequences were derived from PBMCs, sampled around 250 days after a stem cell transplant with posttransplant cyclophosphamide. These TCRs come from a male patient aged 25 to 39 who received an allogeneic stem cell transplant from a related donor, was CMV-positive, and had no GVHD. Some of the T cells might come from the graft donor.

This clone was counted between two and nine times. The J gene is TRBJ2-5, the V gene TRBV5-6; TRBD2 matches at 14 bases. The CDR3 extends over 16 amino acids. Trimming removed 4 bases from V and 5 bases from J; junction bases left unmatched: 7. Germline CDR1 SGHDT, CDR2 YYEEEE. The CDR3 protein is CASSTGTSGRRETQYF. CDR3 bases: TGTGCCAGCAGCACCGGGACTAGCGGGAGACGGGAGACCCAGTACTTC.

The V and J genes are TRBV19 and TRBJ2-7, with 8 bases aligning to TRBD1. The V gene end was trimmed by 5 bases and the J gene end by 3 bases; junction bases not matched to a gene: 9. The germline CDR1 and CDR2 sequences are LNHDA and SQIVND (reference sequence). The CDR3 is made up of 15 amino acids. CDR3 protein: CASSVTGGPNYEQYF. As DNA, the CDR3 is TGTGCCAGTAGTGTTACAGGGGGGCCCAACTACGAGCAGTACTTC.

The rearrangement uses TRBV28 and TRBJ2-3; TRBD2 matches 8 bases. CDR3 size: 16 residues. J was trimmed by 3 bases and V by 6 bases; bases with no gene match: 11. The V gene's germline CDR1 is MDHEN and CDR2 SYDVKM. CDR3 loop: CASRPNSGGPTDTQYF. Here the CDR3 DNA reads TGTGCCAGCAGGCCAAACTCGGGAGGGCCTACAGATACGCAGTATTTT.

The rearrangement uses TRBV18 and TRBJ2-5; unclear D gene. Germline V CDR1 and CDR2: KGHSH, LQKENI. The CDR3 is made up of 13 amino acids. The ends were cut back, 1 base at V and 1 base at J, with 4 bases in the middle. CDR3 bases: TGTGCCAGCTCACCACGGCCCCAAGAGACCCAGTACTTC. Residues: CASSPRPQETQYF.

This clone has just a few counts. This rearrangement joins TRBV4-1 to TRBJ1-2, with 7 bases lining up with TRBD1. The CDR3 is 15 amino acids. Germline CDR1 and CDR2: MGHRA and YSYEKL. V was pared by 0 bases and J by 3 bases, with 4 bases of the junction left unmatched. CDR3 loop: CASSQDRDSHYGYTF. The CDR3 DNA follows: TGCGCCAGCAGCCAAGACCGGGACAGCCACTATGGCTACACCTTC.

This clone occurred a few times. V and J are TRBV9 and TRBJ2-5, with a weak D call TRBD1 (7 bases). The CDR3 is 15 residues long. Trimming took off 5 bases at V and 5 bases at J, with 19 bases between the two ends. CDR1 and CDR2 from the germline V gene are SGDLS and YYNGEE. The CDR3 coding sequence is TGTGCCAGCAGTGAAGCGGGTAACAGGGGTGAGACCCAGTACTTC. Translation: CASSEAGNRGETQYF.

This clone has more than one count but fewer than ten. The chain combines TRBV7-6 with TRBJ2-7, with a possible D match to TRBD1 (5 bases). The V gene lost 5 bases and the J gene lost 3 bases, with 14 bases spanning the gap. The CDR3 sequence is 14 residues long. Germline V CDR1 and CDR2: SGHVS, FNYEAQ. The CDR3 region is CASSTTQGNYEQYF. CDR3 in DNA: TGTGCCAGCAGCACCACCCAGGGAAACTACGAGCAGTACTTC.

The chain combines TRBV7-9 with TRBJ2-2; D is ambiguous. Germline values: CDR1 SEHNR, CDR2 FQNEAQ (reference sequence). V lost 5 bases to trimming and J lost 2 bases, with 15 bases between them. This CDR3 contains 16 residues. The CDR3 loop is CASSLRPRLNTGELFF. In DNA, the CDR3 is TGTGCCAGCAGCCTCAGACCGAGGTTAAACACCGGGGAGCTGTTTTTT.

This chain uses TRBV9 with TRBJ2-3; D not certain. This CDR3 region has 11 residues. Germline CDR1 SGDLS, CDR2 YYNGEE. The ends were cut back, 7 bases at V and 6 bases at J, with 9 bases in the middle. In nucleotides, the CDR3 is TGTGCCAGCGGGTACGGGGATACGCAGTATTTT. Amino acid sequence: CASGYGDTQYF.

This clone was seen a handful of times. The genes are TRBV7-4 and TRBJ1-5; the D gene is possibly TRBD1 (5 bases). The CDR3 totals 15 residues. Trimming took off 5 bases at V and 7 bases at J, with 18 bases between the two ends. The germline CDR1 and CDR2 sequences are SGHVT and SQSDAQ. The CDR3 spells CASSPVAVGGQPQHF. The CDR3 nucleotides are TGTGCCAGCAGCCCGGTAGCGGTCGGGGGGCAGCCCCAGCATTTT.

This clone was counted only a few times. The chain employs TRBV27 and TRBJ1-1, with D perhaps matching TRBD1 (6 bases). Per germline, CDR1 MNHEY and CDR2 SMNVEV (reference sequence). The CDR3 consists of 12 residues. V was shortened by 5 bases and J by 5 bases, with 9 bases between the two germline ends. CDR3 loop: CASSRTGTEAFF. The CDR3 region has the DNA TGTGCCAGCAGTAGAACAGGGACTGAAGCTTTCTTT.

This clone was counted only a few times. The chain carries TRBV7-9 and TRBJ2-1; weak D call: TRBD1 (5 bases). Trimming removed 7 bases from V and 2 bases from J, with 12 bases in between. The CDR3 contains 14 residues. From germline, CDR1 is SEHNR and CDR2 FQNEAQ (reference sequence). The CDR3 DNA follows: TGTGCCAGCAACTGGGGCAATACCTACAATGAGCAGTTCTTC. Protein sequence: CASNWGNTYNEQFF.

The gene calls are TRBV5-1 and TRBJ1-2; weak D call: TRBD1 (6 bases). Germline loops: CDR1 SGHRS, CDR2 YFSETQ. The V end lost 0 bases, the J end lost 8 bases, and 14 bases lay between the germline ends. This CDR3 comprises 14 residues. CDR3 sequence reads: CASSLAGTPKGYTF. The DNA for the CDR3 is TGCGCCAGCAGCTTGGCCGGGACACCGAAAGGCTACACCTTC.

The V and J genes are TRBV7-9 and TRBJ2-1; TRBD2 agrees at 10 bases. Losses at the gene ends were 2 bases for V and 6 bases for J; bases not matched to a gene: 4. The CDR3 has 15 residues. Germline V gene sequence: CDR1 SEHNR, CDR2 FQNEAQ (reference sequence). In nucleotides, the CDR3 is TGTGCCAGCAGCTTACGACTAGCGGGCGGCAATGAGCAGTTCTTC. Its translation: CASSLRLAGGNEQFF.

This clone appeared a few times. V and J are TRBV7-3 and TRBJ2-1; 7 bases are a match to TRBD1. J lost 8 bases, V lost 1 base, and 8 bases had no gene match. CDR1 is SGHTA, CDR2 FQGTGA, per germline. This CDR3 contains 15 residues. Here the CDR3 DNA reads TGTGCCAGCAGCTTAAACAGGGGCGCGTACCATGAGCAGTTCTTC. Encoded protein: CASSLNRGAYHEQFF.

Only a few counts were recorded for this clone. The chain carries TRBV25-1 and TRBJ2-5; D ambiguous. The CDR3 sequence is 15 residues long. V shed 3 bases and J shed 4 bases, with 15 bases lying between them. Germline V lookup: CDR1 MGHDK, CDR2 SYGVNS. CDR3 protein: CASSDAVRVTETQYF. CDR3 coding DNA: TGTGCCAGCAGTGATGCGGTGAGAGTAACAGAGACCCAGTACTTC. The full variable domain, its missing parts supplied by reference TRBV25-1 and TRBJ2-5, is EADIYQTPRYLVIGTGKKITLECSQTMGHDKMYWYQQDPGMELHLIHYSYGVNSTEKGDLSSESTVSRIRTEHFPLTLESARPSHTSQYLCASSDAVRVTETQYFGPGTRLLVL.

This clone was observed a few times. The J gene is TRBJ2-1, the V gene TRBV11-2, with a tentative D call TRBD2 (5 bases). V lost 7 bases and J lost 1, with 11 bases in between. Germline V gene lookup returns CDR1 SGHAT and CDR2 FQNNGV. The CDR3 is 14 residues long. The DNA of the CDR3 is TGTGCCAGCACCCTGGGCGGGTCCTACAATGAGCAGTTCTTC. This gives the protein CASTLGGSYNEQFF.

This clone was found a few times. The genes are TRBV28 and TRBJ1-3, with TRBD1 identical over 7 bases. Germline-derived CDR1 and CDR2 are MDHEN and SYDVKM. J was trimmed by 1 base and V by 5 bases; bases with no gene match: 2. The CDR3 has 14 residues. The CDR3 region has the DNA TGTGCCAGCAGTGGGGGACAGTCTGGAAACACCATATATTTT. Translation gives CASSGGQSGNTIYF.

The V and J genes are TRBV19 and TRBJ2-1; D unresolved. The germline CDR1 and CDR2 sequences are LNHDA and SQIVND (reference sequence). The CDR3 spans 17 residues. V was clipped by 2 bases and J by 2 bases, with 16 bases between them. Written as DNA, the CDR3 is TGTGCCAGTAGTATACGTCCACTACCTGTAACCTACAATGAGCAGTTCTTC. This translates into CASSIRPLPVTYNEQFF.

Only a few counts were recorded for this clone. The chain employs TRBV28 and TRBJ2-5; a weak D match, TRBD1 (5 bases). The CDR3 covers 13 residues. Germline assignment: CDR1 MDHEN and CDR2 SYDVKM. The V and J ends lost 2 bases and 2 bases respectively, with 6 bases between them. The CDR3, as DNA: TGTGCCAGCAGTTTACAGGGACAAGAGACCCAGTACTTC. Encoded protein: CASSLQGQETQYF.

The rearrangement joins TRBV5-1 to TRBJ2-5; D gene ambiguous. CDR1 is SGHRS and CDR2 is YFSETQ in the germline V gene. V lost 0 bases and J lost 0, with 9 bases in between. There are 15 residues in the CDR3. CDR3 sequence: CASSLVFRYQETQYF. The CDR3 coding sequence is TGCGCCAGCAGCTTGGTCTTCCGGTACCAAGAGACCCAGTACTTC.

This clone was seen more than once but under ten times. The genes are TRBV23-1 and TRBJ1-5, with no clear D. TRBV23-1 is classed as an ORF, of uncertain function. The V end lost 3 bases, the J end lost 7 bases, and 16 bases lay between the germline ends. This CDR3 is built from 15 residues. CDR3 residues: CASSHTRDPRQPQHF. The CDR3 nucleotides are TGCGCCAGCAGTCACACACGAGACCCTAGGCAGCCCCAGCATTTT.

The table lists this clone with a few counts. V gene TRBV30 combines with J gene TRBJ2-1; TRBD2 matches at 7 bases. This CDR3 is built from 11 residues. Germline V gene sequence: CDR1 GTSNPN, CDR2 SVGIG (reference sequence). V shed 5 bases and J 12 bases; nucleotides not matched to a gene: 7. In nucleotides, the CDR3 is TGTGCCTGGGGTGGGGGGGTTTGGCAGTTCTTC. Amino acid sequence: CAWGGGVWQFF.

This clone was detected only a few times. The chain couples TRBV5-4 to TRBJ1-4; D unclear. The CDR3 has 14 amino acids. Germline V gene data show CDR1 as SGHNT and CDR2 as YYREEE (reference sequence). Trimming cost V 1 base and J 7 bases, with 11 bases left between them. The CDR3 sequence is CASSLSGSGEKLFF. CDR3 DNA sequence: TGTGCCAGCAGCTTGAGTGGTTCGGGTGAAAAACTGTTTTTT.

This clone has only a few counts. The CDR3, as DNA: TGTGCCAGCAGTTTACTGTACCAAGAGACCCAGTACTTC. Translating gives CASSLLYQETQYF. The chain joins TRBV27 to TRBJ2-5; D gene uncertain. V was cut by 2 bases and J by 0 bases, with 4 bases left in between. Germline CDR1 is MNHEY and CDR2 is SMNVEV (reference sequence). This CDR3 spans 13 amino acids.

This clone appeared a few times. V is TRBV2 and J is TRBJ1-2; no firm D call. The CDR3 is made up of 13 amino acids. V shed 4 bases and J shed 3 bases, with 9 bases lying between them. In germline, CDR1 is SNHLY, CDR2 FYNNEI. CDR3 bases: TGTGCCAGCAGTGTGGAGGAGTACTATGGCTACACCTTC. Protein: CASSVEEYYGYTF.

A few counts support this clone. The chain joins TRBV7-8 to TRBJ1-5; D not resolved. V lost 3 bases, J lost 0 bases, and 9 bases lay in between. Per germline, CDR1 SGHVS and CDR2 FQNEAQ. This CDR3 has 15 residues. This CDR3 is CASSLRPYSNQPQHF. The CDR3 nucleotides are TGTGCCAGCAGCTTGAGGCCATATAGCAATCAGCCCCAGCATTTT.